A single sample gave rise to the 17 T cell receptor beta chains below, sequenced in a study of shared clonotypes between healthy human individuals. Naive CD8 cells lacked CD45RO, underwent positive selection for CCR7 and left out terminally differentiated effector memory CD45RA+ cells. Produced via immunoSEQ multiplex PCR; TCRdb's table is partial and in-frame only. Found here are fewer than 1 million clones, 96% of them singletons; the top ten hold less than 0.25%. The sequenced sample was naive CD8+ T cells sorted from blood. The receptors come from a man aged 25 to 40 in good health.

There are a few counts of this clone. This sample also contains other DNA sequences that code for the same CDR3. The chain recombines TRBV7-9 with TRBJ2-2; no reliable D call. The CDR3 is 11 residues long. From germline, CDR1 is SEHNR and CDR2 FQNEAQ (reference sequence). Trimming pared 4 bases from V and 3 bases from J, leaving 0 bases between. CDR3 sequence (DNA): TGTGCCAGCAGCTACACCGGGGAGCTGTTTTTT. This sequence encodes CASSYTGELFF.

J is TRBJ2-7 and V is TRBV6-6; D not resolved. The germline CDR1 and CDR2 sequences are MNHNY and SVGAGI (reference sequence). The V and J ends lost 4 bases and 3 bases respectively, with 16 bases between them. CDR3 size: 15 residues. For the CDR3, the DNA is TGTGCCAGCAGTTCCATCCGGGCCTTAGACTACGAGCAGTACTTC. It yields the protein CASSSIRALDYEQYF.

Turning to this clone: Distinct nucleotide sequences in the sample also encode this CDR3. The chain carries TRBV18 and TRBJ2-7; D possibly corresponds to TRBD1 (5 bases). In germline, CDR1 is KGHSH, CDR2 LQKENI. There are 13 residues in the CDR3. V dropped 3 bases and J dropped 1 base, with 7 bases sitting between them. CDR3 protein: CASSPPGSYEQYF. The CDR3 coding sequence is TGTGCCAGCTCACCCCCAGGGTCCTACGAGCAGTACTTC.

V gene TRBV5-1 combines with J gene TRBJ1-4, with D tentatively TRBD1 (5 bases). Germline V gene sequence: CDR1 SGHRS, CDR2 YFSETQ. Trimming took off 4 bases at V and 2 bases at J, with 15 bases between the two ends. The CDR3 spans 16 residues. The CDR3 spells CASSPQFGGTNEKLFF. CDR3 nucleotide sequence: TGCGCCAGCAGCCCCCAATTTGGGGGGACTAATGAAAAACTGTTTTTT. Looking up the rest from reference TRBV5-1 and TRBJ1-4 gives the full variable domain: KAGVTQTPRYLIKTRGQQVTLSCSPISGHRSVSWYQQTPGQGLQFLFEYFSETQRNKGNFPGRFSGRQFSNSRSEMNVSTLELGDSALYLCASSPQFGGTNEKLFFGSGTQLSVL.

The chain links TRBV4-1 to TRBJ2-3; 7 positions agree with TRBD2. Germline CDR1 MGHRA, CDR2 YSYEKL. The CDR3 contains 16 residues. With 0 bases clipped from V and 6 bases from J, the junction kept 9 bases outside the gene matches. CDR3 bases: TGCGCCAGCAGCCAAGATTCGGGGCGGGAGAAGGATACGCAGTATTTT. As protein: CASSQDSGREKDTQYF.

The chain has TRBV5-4 and TRBJ2-5, with D possibly TRBD2 on 5 matching bases. V was clipped by 6 bases and J by 4 bases, with 28 bases between them. The CDR3 runs to 18 residues. Germline V CDR1 and CDR2: SGHNT, YYREEE (reference sequence). As DNA, the CDR3 is TGTGCCAGCACTCTCCGGGATGGAAACTTTCCGGTTATAGAGACCCAGTACTTC. It specifies CASTLRDGNFPVIETQYF. Supplemented by reference TRBV5-4 and TRBJ2-5, the full variable domain reads ETGVTQSPTHLIKTRGQQVTLRCSSQSGHNTVSWYQQALGQGPQFIFQYYREEENGRGNFPPRFSGLQFPNYSSELNVNALELDDSALYLCASTLRDGNFPVIETQYFGPGTRLLVL.

This clone came up a few times. The genes are TRBV4-2 and TRBJ1-1; D is perhaps TRBD1 (5 bases). Germline-derived CDR1 and CDR2 are LGHNA and YNFKEQ. V lost 4 bases to trimming and J lost 4 bases, with 19 bases between them. CDR3 length: 16 amino acids. CDR3 residues: CASSLGGGEGSTEAFF. The CDR3, as DNA: TGTGCCAGCAGCCTGGGTGGGGGTGAAGGGTCCACTGAAGCTTTCTTT.

This clone appeared a single time. The V gene is TRBV7-6, the J gene TRBJ1-2; 8 bases map to TRBD1. The germline V gene has CDR1 SGHVS and CDR2 FNYEAQ. This CDR3 is built from 17 residues. Trimming took 1 base from V and 6 from J; bases not matched to a gene: 13. This CDR3 is CASSLETSGQDPNGYTF. DNA of the CDR3: TGTGCCAGCAGCTTAGAAACCTCGGGACAGGATCCCAATGGCTACACCTTC.

The chain recombines TRBV6-5 with TRBJ2-2; TRBD2 aligns across 8 bases. CDR1 and CDR2 (germline): MNHEY, SVGAGI. The CDR3 is 15 amino acids. J gave up 5 bases and V 6 bases, and 8 bases lay outside the gene matches. CDR3 sequence reads: CASSSSGSRTGELFF. The CDR3 DNA sequence: TGTGCCAGCAGCTCCAGCGGGAGTAGGACCGGGGAGCTGTTTTTT.

The rearrangement links TRBV7-9 to TRBJ1-5, with a weak D call TRBD1 (5 bases). Germline V lookup: CDR1 SEHNR, CDR2 FQNEAQ (reference sequence). With 5 bases removed from V and 3 bases from J, the gap between germline ends came to 11 bases. CDR3 size: 14 residues. In DNA form, the CDR3 reads TGTGCCAGCAGCCAGGGCCGCGTCAATCAGCCCCAGCATTTT. This encodes CASSQGRVNQPQHF. The full variable domain, in which reference TRBV7-9 and TRBJ1-5 provide the parts outside the CDR3, is DTGVSQNPRHKITKRGQNVTFRCDPISEHNRLYWYRQTLGQGPEFLTYFQNEAQLEKSRLLSDRFSAERPKGSFSTLEIQRTEQGDSAMYLCASSQGRVNQPQHFGDGTRLSIL.

This sequence joins TRBV7-9 and TRBJ2-2, with unresolved D. V lost 8 bases to trimming and J lost 1 base, with 8 bases between them. CDR1 is SEHNR and CDR2 is FQNEAQ in the germline V gene (reference sequence). This CDR3 has 13 residues. The CDR3 loop reads CASALQNTGELFF. The DNA of the CDR3 is TGTGCCAGCGCCTTACAGAACACCGGGGAGCTGTTTTTT.

Regarding this clone: This specimen includes other DNA sequences encoding the same CDR3. The chain joins TRBV9 to TRBJ2-7, with 7 positions matching TRBD1. CDR3 length: 14 residues. Germline CDR1 reads SGDLS; CDR2 reads YYNGEE. V shed 0 bases, J shed 2 bases, and the junction held 2 bases outside the gene matches. This chain's CDR3 is CASSVGTGAYEQYF. DNA for the CDR3: TGTGCCAGCAGCGTAGGGACAGGAGCCTACGAGCAGTACTTC. Supplemented by reference TRBV9 and TRBJ2-7, the full variable domain reads DSGVTQTPKHLITATGQRVTLRCSPRSGDLSVYWYQQSLDQGLQFLIQYYNGEERAKGNILERFSAQQFPDLHSELNLSSLELGDSALYFCASSVGTGAYEQYFGPGTRLTVT.

This clone occurred once. The chain joins TRBV7-9 to TRBJ1-1, with D possibly TRBD1 on 6 matching bases. The CDR3 extends over 14 amino acids. Germline V gives CDR1 SEHNR, CDR2 FQNEAQ (reference sequence). V was pared by 8 bases and J by 1 base, with 14 bases between. The CDR3: CASGQGIGNTEAFF. The CDR3 bases are TGTGCCAGCGGTCAGGGGATTGGGAACACTGAAGCTTTCTTT.

Details on this clone: Other DNA sequences in the same sample also yield this CDR3. The rearrangement joins TRBV9 to TRBJ2-1; unclear D gene. CDR1 is SGDLS and CDR2 is YYNGEE in the germline V gene. V shed 2 bases and J shed 2 bases, with 5 bases lying between them. This CDR3 comprises 13 residues. CDR3 bases: TGTGCCAGCAGCGTTGGGACCTACAATGAGCAGTTCTTC. Translating gives CASSVGTYNEQFF.

The chain is built from TRBV28 and TRBJ2-7, with D perhaps TRBD2 (6 bases). V lost 6 bases and J 1 base, leaving 16 bases between the germline ends. Germline V gene sequence: CDR1 MDHEN, CDR2 SYDVKM. There are 15 residues in the CDR3. CDR3 nucleotide sequence: TGTGCCAGCAGACCCCGGGACGGGACTTCCTACGAGCAGTACTTC. Translating it yields CASRPRDGTSYEQYF.

This clone occurred once. The chain is built from TRBV9 and TRBJ2-7, with D perhaps being TRBD1 or TRBD2 (5 bases each). V was clipped by 3 bases and J by 0 bases, with 10 bases between them. The CDR3 spans 14 residues. Germline CDR1 is SGDLS and CDR2 is YYNGEE. CDR3 bases: TGTGCCAGCAGCGCCGGGACGAACTCCTACGAGCAGTACTTC. This encodes CASSAGTNSYEQYF.

This rearrangement joins TRBV7-8 to TRBJ2-2; 13 nucleotides line up with TRBD2. This CDR3 is built from 18 residues. Germline V gene lookup returns CDR1 SGHVS and CDR2 FQNEAQ. The V gene end was trimmed by 2 bases and the J gene end by 4 bases; junction bases not matched to a gene: 7. The CDR3 here is CASSLIGGLAGTTGELFF. The CDR3 nucleotides read TGTGCCAGCAGCTTAATAGGGGGACTAGCGGGGACCACCGGGGAGCTGTTTTTT.